Listed below are T cell receptor beta chains from one sample, sequenced in a study of T-cell reconstitution after alpha-beta-depleted transplantation in children. Using its own MiXCR run on the PCR reads, TCRdb lists one record per CDR3 protein. Among fewer than 350,000 distinct CDR3 sequences listed, under 14% were seen once. The input for sequencing was peripheral blood, taken 180 days after TCRalphabeta/CD19-depleted stem cell transplant. The receptors were sampled from a male patient aged 2-15 years who had a stem cell transplant for chronic granulomatous disease, so the T cells may come from the graft donor. Both conserved end residues are part of each CDR3. Fields, in order: D gene, J gene, clone size, CDR3 length, V gene, CDR3 DNA, CDR3 protein. The D gene is left open where the match is weak. The size field is filled for only some rows; it gives once, few, many or a size class.

D gene: TRBD2; J gene: TRBJ2-1; clone size: many; CDR3 length: 15; V gene: TRBV7-3; CDR3 DNA: TGTGCCAGCAGCCAAGGGGCTAGCGGGAGGACCCGACAGTTCTTC; CDR3 protein: CASSQGASGRTRQFF
D gene: TRBD2; J gene: TRBJ2-7; clone size: few; CDR3 length: 15; V gene: TRBV28; CDR3 DNA: TGTGCCAGCAGTTTAAGGTTGGAGCGGGGGGGCGAGCAGTACTTC; CDR3 protein: CASSLRLERGGEQYF
D gene: NA; J gene: TRBJ2-3; clone size: many; CDR3 length: 14; V gene: TRBV5-1; CDR3 DNA: TGCGCCAGCACTCTTCAGGGGGGCGGTTATACGCAGTATTTT; CDR3 protein: CASTLQGGGYTQYF
D gene: TRBD2; J gene: TRBJ2-5; clone size: many; CDR3 length: 17; V gene: TRBV4-1; CDR3 DNA: TGCGCCAGCAGCCGCTGGGGACTAGCGGAGTACCAAGAGACCCAGTACTTC; CDR3 protein: CASSRWGLAEYQETQYF
D gene: NA; J gene: TRBJ1-2; clone size: many; CDR3 length: 14; V gene: TRBV7-2; CDR3 DNA: TGTGCCAGCAGTCTGGGGGGGGCAGGCTATGGCTACACCTTC; CDR3 protein: CASSLGGAGYGYTF
D gene: NA; J gene: TRBJ1-1; clone size: many; CDR3 length: 12; V gene: TRBV11-2; CDR3 DNA: TGTGCCAGCAGTGGGGTCACGAGAGAAGCTTTCTTT; CDR3 protein: CASSGVTREAFF
D gene: NA; J gene: TRBJ2-7; clone size: many; CDR3 length: 14; V gene: TRBV5-1; CDR3 DNA: TGCGACAGCAGCTTCCGGGACCCGGTAGGAGAGCAGTACTTC; CDR3 protein: CDSSFRDPVGEQYF
D gene: NA; J gene: TRBJ2-2; clone size: many; CDR3 length: 13; V gene: TRBV29-1; CDR3 DNA: TGCAGCGTTGAGTTTTGGGGCCACCCCGAGCTGTTTTTT; CDR3 protein: CSVEFWGHPELFF
D gene: NA; J gene: TRBJ2-7; clone size: many; CDR3 length: 18; V gene: TRBV28; CDR3 DNA: TGTGCCAGCAGTACTACCCTTGGACGCAGGCCGGGGGCCTACGAGCAGTACTTC; CDR3 protein: CASSTTLGRRPGAYEQYF
D gene: TRBD1; J gene: TRBJ2-5; clone size: many; CDR3 length: 11; V gene: TRBV12-3/TRBV12-4; CDR3 DNA: TGTGCCAGCAGCCGTGGACAGGGTTTGAACTTC; CDR3 protein: CASSRGQGLNF
D gene: NA; J gene: TRBJ2-1; clone size: many; CDR3 length: 12; V gene: TRBV29-1; CDR3 DNA: TGCAGCGTTGATTGGCAGTCCAATGAGCAGTTCTTC; CDR3 protein: CSVDWQSNEQFF
D gene: TRBD2; J gene: TRBJ2-3; clone size: many; CDR3 length: 18; V gene: TRBV5-1; CDR3 DNA: TGCGCCAGCAGAAGATGGACTAGCGGGAGTCGAAGCACAGATACGCAGTATTTT; CDR3 protein: CASRRWTSGSRSTDTQYF
D gene: NA; J gene: TRBJ2-6; clone size: many; CDR3 length: 15; V gene: TRBV5-1; CDR3 DNA: TGCGCCAGCAGCAGCAAGACAGGTGGGGCCAACGTCCTGACTTTC; CDR3 protein: CASSSKTGGANVLTF
D gene: TRBD2; J gene: TRBJ2-1; clone size: NA; CDR3 length: 17; V gene: TRBV20-1; CDR3 DNA: TGCAGTGCTAGAGGGACTAGCGGGGGTCGCTCCTACAATGAGCAGTTCTTC; CDR3 protein: CSARGTSGGRSYNEQFF
D gene: NA; J gene: TRBJ2-2; clone size: many; CDR3 length: 13; V gene: TRBV7-9; CDR3 DNA: TGTGCCAGCAGCTTGAAGCGGCCCGGGGAGCTGTTTTTT; CDR3 protein: CASSLKRPGELFF
D gene: NA; J gene: TRBJ2-3; clone size: many; CDR3 length: 14; V gene: TRBV5-1; CDR3 DNA: TGCGCCAGCAGCCACTCCCCGGAGCCAGATACGCAGTATTTT; CDR3 protein: CASSHSPEPDTQYF
D gene: TRBD2; J gene: TRBJ2-1; clone size: many; CDR3 length: 16; V gene: TRBV29-1; CDR3 DNA: TGCAGCGTTGAAGGAGGGGCGGGGGGAGACTACAATGAGCAGTTCTTC; CDR3 protein: CSVEGGAGGDYNEQFF
D gene: TRBD2; J gene: TRBJ2-1; clone size: many; CDR3 length: 15; V gene: TRBV6-5; CDR3 DNA: TGTGCCAGCAGTTACAACCTAGCGGGGGTAGGTGAGCAGTTCTTC; CDR3 protein: CASSYNLAGVGEQFF
D gene: NA; J gene: TRBJ2-1; clone size: many; CDR3 length: 14; V gene: TRBV12-3/TRBV12-4; CDR3 DNA: TGTGCCAGCAGTCCGATTTCCGGAAGGGGTGAGCAGTTCTTC; CDR3 protein: CASSPISGRGEQFF
D gene: NA; J gene: TRBJ2-5; clone size: many; CDR3 length: 12; V gene: TRBV7-2; CDR3 DNA: TGTGCCAGCAGCTCCTTCGGAGAGACCCAGTACTTC; CDR3 protein: CASSSFGETQYF
D gene: NA; J gene: TRBJ2-1; clone size: many; CDR3 length: 12; V gene: TRBV29-1; CDR3 DNA: TGCAGCTTCAGTAGGGGATACAATGAGCAGTTCTTC; CDR3 protein: CSFSRGYNEQFF
D gene: NA; J gene: TRBJ2-7; clone size: few; CDR3 length: 15; V gene: TRBV5-1; CDR3 DNA: TGCGCCAGCAGCTTGGATGTACCGGGACTTGGAGAGCAGTACTTC; CDR3 protein: CASSLDVPGLGEQYF
D gene: NA; J gene: TRBJ2-7; clone size: many; CDR3 length: 15; V gene: TRBV19; CDR3 DNA: TGTGCCAGTAGTATCCGGGGGAGACCAGCCTACGAGCAGTACTTC; CDR3 protein: CASSIRGRPAYEQYF
D gene: NA; J gene: TRBJ2-7; clone size: many; CDR3 length: 20; V gene: TRBV5-1; CDR3 DNA: TGCGCCAGCAGCCTCAACCCGGGCAGGGGTCGCCGCAAACTTACCTACGAGCAGTACTTC; CDR3 protein: CASSLNPGRGRRKLTYEQYF
D gene: NA; J gene: TRBJ1-1; clone size: many; CDR3 length: 13; V gene: TRBV12-3/TRBV12-4; CDR3 DNA: TGTGCCAGCAGACAATCCAGGGAAACTGAAGCTTTCTTT; CDR3 protein: CASRQSRETEAFF
D gene: TRBD2; J gene: TRBJ2-1; clone size: once; CDR3 length: 16; V gene: TRBV11-1; CDR3 DNA: TGTGCCAGCAGCCCACTTAGCGGGAATTCCCACAATGAGCAGTTCTTC; CDR3 protein: CASSPLSGNSHNEQFF
D gene: NA; J gene: TRBJ1-2; clone size: many; CDR3 length: 11; V gene: TRBV12-3/TRBV12-4; CDR3 DNA: TGTGCCAGTATGGGATACTATGGCTACACCTTC; CDR3 protein: CASMGYYGYTF
D gene: TRBD2; J gene: TRBJ2-2; clone size: many; CDR3 length: 15; V gene: TRBV5-1; CDR3 DNA: TGCGCCAGCAGCTTAGCTAGCGGAAACACCGGGGAGCTGTTTTTT; CDR3 protein: CASSLASGNTGELFF
D gene: NA; J gene: TRBJ1-1; clone size: many; CDR3 length: 15; V gene: TRBV29-1; CDR3 DNA: TGCAGCGTTGAAGATCGGATCGGGAGAAACACTGAAGCTTTCTTT; CDR3 protein: CSVEDRIGRNTEAFF
D gene: NA; J gene: TRBJ2-1; clone size: many; CDR3 length: 15; V gene: TRBV5-4; CDR3 DNA: TGTGCCAGCAGCTTGTCAGCGGCGATCTACAATGAGCAGTTCTTC; CDR3 protein: CASSLSAAIYNEQFF
D gene: NA; J gene: TRBJ1-2; clone size: few; CDR3 length: 15; V gene: TRBV7-2; CDR3 DNA: TGTGCCAGCAGCGGCAGGGGAGGGTTCTCGGGAGGCTACACCTTC; CDR3 protein: CASSGRGGFSGGYTF
D gene: TRBD2; J gene: TRBJ2-5; clone size: many; CDR3 length: 11; V gene: TRBV29-1; CDR3 DNA: TGCAGCGTGGGGGGAGGGGAGACCCAGTACTTC; CDR3 protein: CSVGGGETQYF
D gene: NA; J gene: TRBJ2-2; clone size: many; CDR3 length: 14; V gene: TRBV5-1; CDR3 DNA: TGCGCCAGCAGCTTGGACAGGGCGGCCGGGGAGCTGTTTTTT; CDR3 protein: CASSLDRAAGELFF
D gene: NA; J gene: TRBJ2-2; clone size: many; CDR3 length: 14; V gene: TRBV28; CDR3 DNA: TGTGCCAGCAGTCTTATAGTAGGTCTTCGGGAGCTGTTTTTT; CDR3 protein: CASSLIVGLRELFF
D gene: NA; J gene: TRBJ2-7; clone size: many; CDR3 length: 13; V gene: TRBV7-2; CDR3 DNA: TGTGCCAGCAGCTTATCAAACTACTACGAGCAGTACTTC; CDR3 protein: CASSLSNYYEQYF
D gene: NA; J gene: TRBJ2-6; clone size: many; CDR3 length: 15; V gene: TRBV7-9; CDR3 DNA: TGTGCCAGCGAAGGCGCTAGCTCTGGGGCCAACGTCCTGACTTTC; CDR3 protein: CASEGASSGANVLTF
D gene: NA; J gene: TRBJ1-1; clone size: many; CDR3 length: 17; V gene: TRBV7-2; CDR3 DNA: TGTGCCAGCAGCTTAGTCGGAGGTGGGGGCCTGAACACTGAAGCTTTCTTT; CDR3 protein: CASSLVGGGGLNTEAFF
D gene: NA; J gene: TRBJ1-1; clone size: many; CDR3 length: 11; V gene: TRBV18; CDR3 DNA: TGTGCCAGCTCACCATCACAGGAAGCTTTCTTT; CDR3 protein: CASSPSQEAFF
D gene: NA; J gene: TRBJ2-5; clone size: many; CDR3 length: 14; V gene: TRBV11-2; CDR3 DNA: TGTGCCAGCAGCTCCGCCGGGCTTAAACAGACCCAGTACTTC; CDR3 protein: CASSSAGLKQTQYF
D gene: NA; J gene: TRBJ2-7; clone size: many; CDR3 length: 15; V gene: TRBV7-9; CDR3 DNA: TGTGCCAGCAGCTTAGCGGGCACCCAGGGCCACGAGCAGTACTTC; CDR3 protein: CASSLAGTQGHEQYF
D gene: TRBD2; J gene: TRBJ2-5; clone size: NA; CDR3 length: 18; V gene: TRBV15; CDR3 DNA: TGTGCCACCAGCAGAGATGGGTTAGCGGGAGGGTCCCAAGAGACCCAGTACTTC; CDR3 protein: CATSRDGLAGGSQETQYF
D gene: TRBD2; J gene: TRBJ2-7; clone size: many; CDR3 length: 13; V gene: TRBV20-1; CDR3 DNA: TGCAGTGCAATGGGACTAGCGGGAGACGAGCAGTACTTC; CDR3 protein: CSAMGLAGDEQYF
D gene: TRBD1; J gene: TRBJ1-1; clone size: once; CDR3 length: 17; V gene: TRBV5-4; CDR3 DNA: TGTGCCAGCAGCTTGGCCCGGGACAGGGGAGGGAACACTGAAGCTTTCTTT; CDR3 protein: CASSLARDRGGNTEAFF
D gene: NA; J gene: TRBJ2-1; clone size: many; CDR3 length: 19; V gene: TRBV7-6; CDR3 DNA: TGTGCCAGCAGCCCACAATCCCTAACGGGGATTAGCTCCTACAATGAGCAGTTCTTC; CDR3 protein: CASSPQSLTGISSYNEQFF
D gene: NA; J gene: TRBJ2-2; clone size: many; CDR3 length: 15; V gene: TRBV12-3/TRBV12-4; CDR3 DNA: TGTGCCAGCAGTTCAAGCAGAGCGAACACCGGGGAGCTGTTTTTT; CDR3 protein: CASSSSRANTGELFF
D gene: NA; J gene: TRBJ2-5; clone size: many; CDR3 length: 14; V gene: TRBV9; CDR3 DNA: TGTGCCAGCAGCGTATTCCAAGAACAAGAGACCCAGTACTTC; CDR3 protein: CASSVFQEQETQYF
D gene: TRBD1; J gene: TRBJ1-4; clone size: many; CDR3 length: 15; V gene: TRBV12-3/TRBV12-4; CDR3 DNA: TGTGCCAGCAGACCCGAAGGGGGCATCGGTGAAAAACTGTTTTTT; CDR3 protein: CASRPEGGIGEKLFF